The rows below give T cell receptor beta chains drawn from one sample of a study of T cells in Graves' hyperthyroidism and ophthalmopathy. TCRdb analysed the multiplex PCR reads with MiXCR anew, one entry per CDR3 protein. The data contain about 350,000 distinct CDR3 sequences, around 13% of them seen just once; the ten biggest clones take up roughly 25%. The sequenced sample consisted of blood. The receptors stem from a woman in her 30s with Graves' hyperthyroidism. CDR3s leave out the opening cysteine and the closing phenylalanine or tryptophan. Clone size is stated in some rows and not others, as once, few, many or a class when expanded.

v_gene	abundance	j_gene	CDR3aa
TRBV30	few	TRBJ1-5	AWGGLGSQPQH
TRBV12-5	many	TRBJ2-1	ASGCRAVWASGIYNEQF
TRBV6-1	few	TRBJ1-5	ASSYLPLTGTGNQPQH
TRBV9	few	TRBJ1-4	ASSGATNEKLF
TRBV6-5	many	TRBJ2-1	ASSYSNTGRNNEQF
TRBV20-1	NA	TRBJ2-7	SASDIWRGYEQY
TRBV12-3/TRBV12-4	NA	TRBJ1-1	AGSLDRGGTEAF
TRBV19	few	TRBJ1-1	ASSILPGAEAF
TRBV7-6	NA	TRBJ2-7	ASSQTSGIVYEQY
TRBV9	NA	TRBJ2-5	ASSAEGGDLETQY
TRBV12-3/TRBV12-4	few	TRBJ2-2	ASSVLMPTGELF
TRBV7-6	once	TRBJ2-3	ASSLGSGEDTQY
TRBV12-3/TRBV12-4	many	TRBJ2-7	ASSPFGSRDEQY
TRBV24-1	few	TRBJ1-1	ATSASAGVQAF
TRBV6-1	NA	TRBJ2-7	ASKRGLYEQY
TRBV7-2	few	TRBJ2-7	ASSLGHRAYEQY
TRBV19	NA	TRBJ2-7	ASSISPRAAPYEQY
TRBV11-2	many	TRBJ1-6	ASSLRQFDNSPLH
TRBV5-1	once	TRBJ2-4	ASSLVGFENIQY
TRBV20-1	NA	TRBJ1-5	SARTVLNQPQH
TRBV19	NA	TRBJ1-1	ASSIRGNMNTEAF
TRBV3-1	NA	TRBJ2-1	ASSQAESQF
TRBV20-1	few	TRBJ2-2	SARDGTSAGELF
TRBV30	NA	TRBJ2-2	AWRDEGAGELF
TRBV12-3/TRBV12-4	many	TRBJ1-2	ASSLPLENGYT
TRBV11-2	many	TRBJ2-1	ASSWGDRQF
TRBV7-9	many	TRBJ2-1	ASSAARAVNEQF
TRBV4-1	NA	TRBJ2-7	ASSQTGTSNEQY